This T cell receptor beta chain was obtained from a study of shared clonotypes between healthy human individuals. V shed 5 bases, J shed 5 bases, and the junction held 4 bases outside the gene matches. The CDR3 runs 15 residues. Germline CDR1 SGHAT, CDR2 FQNNGV. The authors' processing: Sequence data from immunoSEQ were junction-only and lacked quality scores; consequently, filtering differed. Only in-frame clones appear in the TCRdb table, and some are missing; sequencing was by immunoSEQ multiplex PCR. The D gene and trimming were derived from the DNA, and the V and J assignments and clone size from that table. The sample lists millions of clones; approximately 93% were seen once. With regard to this clone: What it binds is not known.

CD4+ cell separation produced CD45RA+ naive and CD45RA-negative memory subsets. Broader study findings: Non-shared clonotypes showed lower generation probabilities than clonotypes common to all four donors.

This clonotype was obtained from a man younger than 35 in good health. Some clones in this sample may be carry-over from other donors' samples. The genes are TRBV11-2 and TRBJ2-1, with 12 bases lining up with TRBD2. The specimen sequenced was naive CD4+ T cells from PBMCs. Regarding subset: CD45RA+ positively selected. The CDR3 protein is CASSLRLAGDNEQFF. CDR3 DNA sequence: TGTGCCAGCAGCCTTCGACTAGCGGGAGACAATGAGCAGTTCTTC.